These 7 T cell receptor beta chains were all obtained from the same sample, sequenced in a study of monozygotic twins with cystic fibrosis. Here immunoSEQ multiplex PCR was the method, and the copy in TCRdb shows in-frame clones only, minus some. Here the sample spans some 14,000 clones, approximately 92% being singletons. Sequenced material: blood. Receptors originate from a girl aged 2 to 9 with cystic fibrosis.

The rearrangement uses TRBV6-5 and TRBJ2-2; 8 bases are a match to TRBD2. The CDR3 loop spans 16 amino acids. The junction had 4 bases not matched to a gene; V was cut back by 2 bases and J by 2 bases. The germline V gene has CDR1 MNHEY and CDR2 SVGAGI. As DNA, the CDR3 is TGTGCCAGCAGTTACCTAGCGGGTTTCAACACCGGGGAGCTGTTTTTT. This sequence encodes CASSYLAGFNTGELFF.

The rearrangement joins TRBV4-2 to TRBJ2-1; TRBD2 matches at 9 bases. The V gene end was trimmed by 5 bases and the J gene end by 10 bases; junction bases not matched to a gene: 6. The CDR3 totals 13 residues. Looked up from germline, CDR1 is LGHNA and CDR2 is YNFKEQ. The CDR3 reads CASSLGLAGEQFF. CDR3 bases: TGTGCCAGCAGCTTGGGACTAGCAGGCGAGCAGTTCTTC.

This chain's CDR3 is CASSITAATTDTQYF. The CDR3 bases are TGTGCCAGTAGTATAACAGCGGCTACCACAGATACGCAGTATTTT. V gene TRBV19 combines with J gene TRBJ2-3; D is possibly TRBD2 (5 bases). Looked up from germline, CDR1 is LNHDA and CDR2 is SQIVND (reference sequence). Trimming left V 2 bases short and J 2 bases short, with 11 bases between. The CDR3 is 15 amino acids.

The V gene is TRBV11-2, the J gene TRBJ2-1; D is possibly TRBD2 (5 bases). Deletions cut 5 bases from V and 8 bases from J, with 16 bases between. Looked up from germline, CDR1 is SGHAT and CDR2 is FQNNGV. CDR3 length equals 14 residues. CDR3 sequence: CASSDPPGSYEQFF. The CDR3 DNA is TGTGCCAGCAGCGACCCTCCGGGGAGCTATGAGCAGTTCTTC.

The rearrangement uses TRBV6-5 and TRBJ2-7, with D perhaps being TRBD1 or TRBD2 (5 bases each). The CDR3 covers 15 residues. Between the trimmed V and J ends, which lost 2 bases and 3 bases, there was a span of 14 bases. In germline, CDR1 is MNHEY, CDR2 SVGAGI. The CDR3 loop reads CASSYQGPHYYEQYF. The CDR3 nucleotides are TGTGCCAGCAGTTACCAGGGACCCCACTACTACGAGCAGTACTTC.

The chain is built from TRBV4-3 and TRBJ2-5, with no clear D. This CDR3 has 14 residues. Trimming took off 5 bases at V and 0 bases at J, with 10 bases between the two ends. The germline gives CDR1 LGHNA, CDR2 YSLEER. As DNA, the CDR3 is TGCGCCAGCAGCTATGAAGTCCACCAAGAGACCCAGTACTTC. It encodes CASSYEVHQETQYF.

The chain employs TRBV2 and TRBJ1-1; D is perhaps TRBD1 (5 bases). Germline CDR1 SNHLY, CDR2 FYNNEI. This CDR3 contains 13 residues. Deletions cut 4 bases from V and 4 bases from J, with 10 bases between. The CDR3 DNA reads TGTGCCAGCAGTGGCCCGGGGGGCACTGAAGCTTTCTTT. Its protein product is CASSGPGGTEAFF.